This TCR beta chain was obtained from a study of T cells expressing NK-cell markers. The study, taken as a whole, reports: Dominance of the CD3+CD56-NKG2C+ fraction by these clonotypes also held in several donors.

Concerning this clonotype itself: The antigen is undetermined.

After re-calling the 5' RACE reads, TCRdb lists one entry per CDR3 protein, DNA absent. The sample includes around 280,000 distinct CDR3 sequences. The germline CDR1 and CDR2 sequences are DFQATT and SNEGSKA (reference sequence). The CDR3 extends over 15 amino acids. Sequences were obtained from blood T cells: a sorted CD56 or NKG2C T cell subset, CD4+ or CD8+ T cells, or bulk PBMC T cells (not recorded which). This TCR was sampled from a man between 18 and 29 years old in good health. The chain carries TRBV20-1 and TRBJ1-1; the TCRdb call, TRBD1, lacks DNA for checking. The CDR3 here is CSASGAGGKNTEAFF.